This entry is about one T cell receptor (beta chain). The junction and the germline gene differ at one end; a read error may be behind it. The data stem from a study of cytomegalovirus exposure and HLA in healthy donors. The PCR ran on 60 Vbeta and 13 Jbeta primers. Here immunoSEQ multiplex PCR was the method, and the copy in TCRdb shows in-frame clones only, minus some. The sample has over 200,000 clones; almost 80% are singletons. The sequence was collected from a male donor in good health and CMV-seronegative. The specimen sequenced was PBMCs.

In DNA, the CDR3 is TGTTCCAGCAGCTTACAGGACAGGGGCTCCCGAGACGGCTACACCTTC. Residues: CSSSLQDRGSRDGYTF. The rearrangement joins TRBV7-9 to TRBJ1-2, with TRBD1 identical over 9 bases. CDR1 is SEHNR and CDR2 is FQNEAQ in the germline V gene (reference sequence). CDR3 length equals 16 residues.